Shown below are 32 T cell receptor beta chains from a single sample sequenced in a study of neurological immune-mediated disorders. Each CDR3 protein is one row after TCRdb ran MiXCR on the 5' RACE reads. The sample carries about 95,000 distinct CDR3 sequences, roughly 3.5% recorded once. The specimen sequenced was PBMCs. The source is a woman aged 18-30 years with multiple sclerosis.

This clonotype was recorded many times. J is TRBJ2-7 and V is TRBV11-2; D remains ambiguous. The CDR3 contains 14 residues. The germline V gene has CDR1 SGHAT and CDR2 FQNNGV. Trimming took off 1 base at V and 4 bases at J, with 11 bases between the two ends. The CDR3 is CASSLVAVMYEQYF. The CDR3 nucleotides are TGTGCCAGCAGCTTAGTTGCAGTGATGTACGAGCAGTACTTC.

At least ten counts were recorded for this clonotype. This chain links TRBV12-3 or TRBV12-4 with TRBJ2-7; D is possibly TRBD2 (6 bases). Deletions cut 2 bases from V and 6 bases from J, with 8 bases between. There are 12 residues in the CDR3. CDR3 amino acids: CASSLTEGEQYF. In DNA form, the CDR3 reads TGTGCCAGCAGTTTAACGGAGGGCGAGCAGTACTTC.

This clonotype was observed many times. This sequence joins TRBV5-1 and TRBJ2-7; 7 bases fit TRBD2. Unmatched junction bases numbered 6, after V lost 0 bases and J lost 6 bases. The CDR3 consists of 14 residues. The germline gives CDR1 SGHRS, CDR2 YFSETQ. CDR3 bases: TGCGCCAGCAGCTTGGGTCATAGCGGGCTCGAGCAGTACTTC. Translation: CASSLGHSGLEQYF.

CDR3 in DNA: TGTGCCAGCAGCTTAGCGCTTAACAGGGTGAATGAGCAGTACTTC. It yields the protein CASSLALNRVNEQYF. The chain is built from TRBV7-8 and TRBJ2-7; TRBD1 might be the D (6 bases). The CDR3 covers 15 residues. Trimming stripped 0 bases from V and 7 bases from J, with 16 bases between. CDR1 SGHVS and CDR2 FQNEAQ come from the germline V gene.

Many counts were recorded for this clonotype. The chain is built from TRBV7-6 and TRBJ2-5; D uncertain. From germline, CDR1 is SGHVS and CDR2 FNYEAQ. The CDR3 extends over 13 amino acids. The V end lost 0 bases, the J end lost 5 bases, and 7 bases lay between the germline ends. CDR3 protein: CASSLAVWETQYF. In DNA, the CDR3 is TGTGCCAGCAGCTTAGCGGTTTGGGAGACCCAGTACTTC.

This clonotype was observed many times. V usage is TRBV27 and J usage is TRBJ1-5; possibly TRBD1 for D (6 bases). This CDR3 contains 14 residues. Trimming took 5 bases from V and 6 from J, leaving 14 bases between them. Germline V gene data show CDR1 as MNHEY and CDR2 as SMNVEV (reference sequence). The CDR3 is CASSPYRVVQPQHF. CDR3 coding DNA: TGTGCCAGCAGTCCTTACAGGGTGGTTCAGCCCCAGCATTTT.

With regard to this clonotype: At one end the junction does not follow the germline gene, possibly because of a read error. The CDR3 reads CANSLTPYTDTQYF. CDR3 nucleotides: TGCGCCAACAGCTTGACCCCGTACACAGATACGCAGTATTTT. The chain combines TRBV5-1 with TRBJ2-3; D is uncertain. This CDR3 is built from 14 residues. Per the germline V gene, CDR1 is SGHRS and CDR2 is YFSETQ. The full variable domain, completed using reference TRBV5-1 and TRBJ2-3, is KAGVTQTPRYLIKTRGQQVTLSCSPISGHRSVSWYQQTPGQGLQFLFEYFSETQRNKGNFPGRFSGRQFSNSRSEMNVSTLELGDSALYLCANSLTPYTDTQYFGPGTRLTVL.

This clonotype was observed many times. The V gene is TRBV3-1, the J gene TRBJ1-6; D may be TRBD1 (5 bases). This CDR3 comprises 14 residues. Germline V gives CDR1 LGHDT, CDR2 YNNKEL (reference sequence). Trimming cost V 2 bases and J 9 bases, with 11 bases left between them. The CDR3 reads CASSQNRITSPLHF. The CDR3 nucleotides read TGTGCCAGCAGCCAAAACAGGATTACTTCACCCCTCCACTTT.

With respect to this clonotype: This may arise from a read error, as a much more abundant clone is one base away. V gene TRBV5-1 combines with J gene TRBJ2-3, with D perhaps being TRBD1 or TRBD2 (6 bases each). The V and J ends lost 3 bases and 6 bases respectively, with 14 bases between them. The CDR3 is 14 residues long. Germline lookup yields CDR1 SGHRS and CDR2 YFSETQ. CDR3 sequence: CASSYNRAGDTQYF. The CDR3 bases are TGCGCCAGCAGCTACAACAGGGCGGGGGATACGCAGTATTTT.

This clonotype was picked up many times. This chain links TRBV10-3 with TRBJ2-3, with TRBD1 as a possible D gene (6 bases). V gave up 10 bases and J gave up 1 base, with 12 bases separating them. Germline loops: CDR1 ENHRY, CDR2 SYGVKD. The CDR3 has 13 residues. CDR3 bases: TGTGCCACGACAGGACAAGGCACAGATACGCAGTATTTT. As protein: CATTGQGTDTQYF.

This clonotype was counted at least ten times. The chain employs TRBV4-2 and TRBJ1-3, with D possibly TRBD1 on 6 matching bases. The CDR3 contains 17 residues. V was clipped by 3 bases and J by 3 bases, with 18 bases between them. Per germline, CDR1 LGHNA and CDR2 YNFKEQ. In DNA form, the CDR3 reads TGTGCCAGCAGCCATCCTGACCGGGGGCTAGGTGGAAACACCATATATTTT. Protein product: CASSHPDRGLGGNTIYF.

Ten or more counts support this clonotype. The rearrangement uses TRBV27 and TRBJ2-2, with 8 bases fitting TRBD1. Germline trimming cut 5 bases from V and 5 bases from J; bases unmatched to any gene: 13. The length of the CDR3 is 17 residues. Germline CDR1 reads MNHEY; CDR2 reads SMNVEV (reference sequence). The DNA of the CDR3 is TGTGCCAGCAGTCCAAGACGGACAGGGTCCCGGACCGGGGAGCTGTTTTTT. Translated, it gives CASSPRRTGSRTGELFF.

This clonotype was counted ten times or more. The chain links TRBV15 to TRBJ2-6; TRBD1 matches 9 bases. The CDR3 has 18 amino acids. J was trimmed by 0 bases and V by 5 bases; bases with no gene match: 8. The germline CDR1 and CDR2 sequences are LNHNV and YYDKDF (reference sequence). The CDR3 is CATSPGTGFFSGANVLTF. As DNA, the CDR3 is TGTGCCACCAGCCCCGGGACAGGGTTCTTCTCTGGGGCCAACGTCCTGACTTTC.

This clonotype was observed at least ten times. This CDR3 reads CASSLGVNQETQYF. The CDR3 DNA follows: TGCGCCAGCAGCTTGGGGGTAAACCAAGAGACCCAGTACTTC. The chain employs TRBV5-1 and TRBJ2-5; unclear D gene. The CDR3 runs 14 residues. Trimming removed 0 bases at V and 0 bases at J, with 6 bases between. Per the germline V gene, CDR1 is SGHRS and CDR2 is YFSETQ.

This clonotype was observed many times. The chain joins TRBV7-2 to TRBJ1-6; unclear D gene. This CDR3 is 13 amino acids long. V was cut by 0 bases and J by 7 bases, with 4 bases left in between. Germline V gives CDR1 SGHTA, CDR2 FQGNSA. This chain's CDR3 is CASSLAENSPLHF. The CDR3 DNA sequence: TGTGCCAGCAGCTTAGCGGAGAATTCACCCCTCCACTTT.

This clonotype was observed at least ten times. The rearrangement uses TRBV5-1 and TRBJ2-1; TRBD2 agrees at 11 bases. Germline lookup yields CDR1 SGHRS and CDR2 YFSETQ. Trimming removed 4 bases from V and 9 bases from J; junction bases left unmatched: 15. This CDR3 has 17 residues. The CDR3 spells CASSPIRTSGYPSEQFF. For the CDR3, the DNA is TGCGCCAGCAGCCCGATCCGGACTAGCGGGTATCCTTCTGAGCAGTTCTTC.

This clonotype came up many times. The chain links TRBV29-1 to TRBJ2-1; TRBD2 aligns across 11 bases. This CDR3 spans 14 amino acids. Per germline, CDR1 SQVTM and CDR2 ANQGSEA. V lost 6 bases to trimming and J lost 6 bases; unmatched junction nucleotides: 7. The CDR3 reads CSVRRGTSGNEQFF. For the CDR3, the DNA is TGCAGCGTCCGACGCGGGACTAGCGGCAATGAGCAGTTCTTC.

This clonotype was found many times. The rearrangement joins TRBV6-6 to TRBJ1-1, with D unresolved. The CDR3 has 13 residues. V was trimmed by 6 bases and J by 0 bases, leaving 8 bases between them. Germline CDR1 and CDR2: MNHNY and SVGAGI (reference sequence). CDR3 coding DNA: TGTGCCAGCAGACCAACAGTGAACACTGAAGCTTTCTTT. Translation gives CASRPTVNTEAFF.

As concerns this clonotype: A read error may explain this, as a much larger clone is one base away. This chain links TRBV4-1 with TRBJ2-7; D not certain. The CDR3 spans 13 residues. V lost 3 bases, J lost 6 bases, and 12 bases lay in between. Looked up from germline, CDR1 is MGHRA and CDR2 is YSYEKL. CDR3 amino acids: CASSHRKGLEQYF. The CDR3 DNA follows: TGCGCCAGCAGCCACAGGAAAGGGCTCGAGCAGTACTTC.

This clonotype was detected a few times. The chain is built from TRBV6-1 and TRBJ2-1; TRBD2 might be the D (6 bases). V lost 7 bases and J lost 3, with 13 bases in between. The CDR3 runs to 14 residues. From germline, CDR1 is MNHNS and CDR2 SASEGT. The CDR3 spells CASMRRGSYNEQFF. CDR3 nucleotides: TGTGCCAGCATGCGACGGGGGAGCTACAATGAGCAGTTCTTC.

This clonotype occurred many times. The chain has TRBV20-1 and TRBJ1-2, with TRBD1 as a possible D gene (6 bases). The V and J ends lost 0 bases and 8 bases respectively, with 10 bases between them. The germline V gene has CDR1 DFQATT and CDR2 SNEGSKA (reference sequence). The CDR3 sequence is 12 residues long. The CDR3 sequence: CSARERGTGYTF. The CDR3, as DNA: TGCAGTGCTAGAGAAAGGGGGACCGGCTACACCTTC.

This clonotype showed up many times. The chain has TRBV10-3 and TRBJ2-2; D unresolved. The ends were cut back, 2 bases at V and 1 base at J, with 2 bases in the middle. CDR3 length: 13 amino acids. The germline V gene encodes CDR1 ENHRY and CDR2 SYGVKD. The CDR3 coding sequence is TGTGCCATCAGTGAGGAGAACACCGGGGAGCTGTTTTTT. Residues: CAISEENTGELFF.

This clonotype was found a few times. V usage is TRBV18 and J usage is TRBJ1-6; D unclear. Germline CDR1 and CDR2: KGHSH and LQKENI. The CDR3 extends over 14 amino acids. V gave up 0 bases and J gave up 6 bases, with 6 bases separating them. The CDR3 bases are TGTGCCAGCTCACCACCGACTTCTAATTCACCCCTCCACTTT. Amino acids: CASSPPTSNSPLHF.

In its sample, this clonotype was seen many times. The chain is built from TRBV3-1 and TRBJ2-5; 10 positions agree with TRBD2. Trimming cost V 5 bases and J 3 bases; bases outside gene matches: 9. Germline V gives CDR1 LGHDT, CDR2 YNNKEL (reference sequence). This CDR3 contains 16 residues. CDR3 nucleotide sequence: TGTGCCAGCAGCGGACCTAGCGGGGGCCTTGAAGAGACCCAGTACTTC. Translated, it gives CASSGPSGGLEETQYF.

This clonotype occurred many times. DNA for the CDR3: TGTGCCAGCAGCTCCCTAGCGGGAGCGGGCACAGATACGCAGTATTTT. It codes for CASSSLAGAGTDTQYF. The genes are TRBV5-5 and TRBJ2-3; 10 bases are a match to TRBD2. Losses at the gene ends were 3 bases for V and 1 base for J; bases not matched to a gene: 5. CDR1 is SGHKS and CDR2 is YYEKEE in the germline V gene (reference sequence). This CDR3 is built from 16 residues.

Ten or more counts support this clonotype. The DNA for the CDR3 is TGTGCCAGCAGCGGGGACGACTTTGGCTACACCTTC. Its protein product is CASSGDDFGYTF. The chain carries TRBV6-5 and TRBJ1-2, with D maybe TRBD1 (5 bases). Trimming removed 6 bases from V and 7 bases from J, with 12 bases in between. CDR1 and CDR2 from the germline V gene are MNHEY and SVGAGI. The CDR3 covers 12 residues.

This clonotype was detected ten times or more. The chain couples TRBV5-5 to TRBJ1-1, with D uncertain. Germline V gene sequence: CDR1 SGHKS, CDR2 YYEKEE (reference sequence). This CDR3 comprises 14 residues. V lost 5 bases and J lost 2, with 13 bases in between. CDR3: CASSMSLINTEAFF. Written as DNA, the CDR3 is TGTGCCAGCAGTATGTCCCTTATTAACACTGAAGCTTTCTTT.

This clonotype was found many times. This chain links TRBV14 with TRBJ2-7, with TRBD2 matching over 12 bases. J gave up 6 bases and V 1 base, and 4 bases lay outside the gene matches. The length of the CDR3 is 15 residues. The germline V gene encodes CDR1 SGHDN and CDR2 FVKESK. The CDR3 region has the DNA TGTGCCAGCAGCCAAGCTAGCGGGAGGGTTTCCGAGCAGTACTTC. This gives the protein CASSQASGRVSEQYF.

The chain recombines TRBV19 with TRBJ1-1; D is perhaps TRBD1 (6 bases). The CDR3 length is 15 residues. Trimming took off 6 bases at V and 3 bases at J, with 17 bases between the two ends. From germline, CDR1 is LNHDA and CDR2 SQIVND (reference sequence). The CDR3 loop is CASSPSSRGHTEAFF. The CDR3 DNA sequence: TGTGCCAGTAGCCCGAGCTCCAGGGGACACACTGAAGCTTTCTTT.

This clonotype occurred many times. The chain joins TRBV20-1 to TRBJ2-7; 13 nucleotides align to TRBD2. The V segment lost 3 bases and the J segment 5 bases; nucleotides outside the gene matches: 10. Germline V gene sequence: CDR1 DFQATT, CDR2 SNEGSKA (reference sequence). This CDR3 spans 16 amino acids. The CDR3 coding sequence is TGCAGTGCTAGGGCGACTAGCGGGGGGTACGGAAACGAGCAGTACTTC. Translated: CSARATSGGYGNEQYF.

This clonotype was found many times. The chain combines TRBV28 with TRBJ2-7; D is ambiguous. V lost 5 bases and J lost 6, with 17 bases in between. The germline gives CDR1 MDHEN, CDR2 SYDVKM. CDR3 length: 14 residues. The CDR3 here is CASSPLTLATEQYF. The CDR3 nucleotides are TGTGCCAGCAGTCCTCTGACCCTTGCCACCGAGCAGTACTTC.

This clonotype was detected many times. The J gene is TRBJ1-4, the V gene TRBV7-8; 7 bases align to TRBD1. The trim removed 5 bases at V and 3 bases at J, leaving 3 bases unmatched. The CDR3 is made up of 14 amino acids. The germline CDR1 and CDR2 sequences are SGHVS and FQNEAQ. The CDR3 DNA reads TGTGCCAGCAGCACAGGGACAGCTAATGAAAAACTGTTTTTT. Translation: CASSTGTANEKLFF.